The T cell receptor (beta chain) under discussion was sequenced for a study of vaccination and CD4 T cells after COVID-19. Study at large: The makeup of the convalescents was six males and four females, two of them Hispanic. Investigators stimulated cells with overlapping spike peptides drawn from SARS-CoV-2, HCoV-NL63, HCoV-OC43 and HCoV-229E. Whole-study results and caveats: Convalescent patients had 304 of 307 vaccine-specific clones showing spike mono-reactivity.

V was shortened by 8 bases and J by 2 bases, with 12 bases between the two germline ends. Germline lookup yields CDR1 SQVTM and CDR2 ANQGSEA. The CDR3 loop spans 12 amino acids. In regard to this clonotype: What it binds is unknown.

CD4+ T cells that had been cultured provided DNA sequenced with the Oncomine TCR Beta short-read assay. Each CDR3 protein gets one entry after TCRdb re-called the PCR reads with MiXCR. Of around 4,500 distinct CDR3 sequences in the sample, more than 75% were seen once. Treatment in this sample: approximately 11-day PBMC culture with coronavirus spike peptide pools or control peptides (ViraFEST assay). ViraFEST expanded antigen-specific T cells with peptide pools, then sequenced TCRs. The clonotype comes from a human donor who had recovered from COVID-19. The gene calls are TRBV29-1 and TRBJ1-2, with D hard to call. Input material: CD4+ T cells from blood, cultured in vitro. The CDR3: CSTRTENYGYTF. Written as DNA, the CDR3 is TGCAGCACCAGGACTGAGAACTATGGCTACACCTTC.